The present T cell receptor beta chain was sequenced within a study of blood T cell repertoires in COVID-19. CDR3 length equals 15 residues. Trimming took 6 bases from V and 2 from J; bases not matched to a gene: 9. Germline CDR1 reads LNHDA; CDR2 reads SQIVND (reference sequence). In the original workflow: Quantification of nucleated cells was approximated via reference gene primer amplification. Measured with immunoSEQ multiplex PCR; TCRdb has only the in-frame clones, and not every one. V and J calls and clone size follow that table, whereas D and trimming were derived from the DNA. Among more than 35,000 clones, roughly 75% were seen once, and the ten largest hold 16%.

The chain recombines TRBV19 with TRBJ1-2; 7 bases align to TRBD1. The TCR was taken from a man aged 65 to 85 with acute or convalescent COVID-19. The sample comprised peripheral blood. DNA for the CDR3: TGTGCCAGTAGAGAAACAGGACAGGTAAACTATGGCTACACCTTC. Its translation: CASRETGQVNYGYTF.